This TCR beta chain was documented in a study of identifying expanded T cells in peripheral blood. Comments on this clone: Its antigen remains unidentified.

General study results and limits: About 1.2 clones differed between technical replicates, versus approximately 17 and 20 over time.

Using immunoSEQ multiplex PCR, the repertoire was profiled, and TCRdb retains in-frame clones only, with some absent. The sample records approximately 120,000 clones, about 87% being singletons. Healthy donors had no documented immune events, such as infections, while sampled. The sequenced sample consisted of blood. The source is a person aged 18 to 75 in good health.

CDR3 loop: CASSNKGGGSYEQYF. The CDR3 DNA is TGTGCCAGCAGTAATAAGGGGGGGGGCTCCTACGAGCAGTACTTC. The chain employs TRBV6-1 and TRBJ2-7; TRBD2 might be the D (7 bases). This CDR3 comprises 15 residues. In germline, CDR1 is MNHNS, CDR2 SASEGT. V was pared by 5 bases and J by 0 bases, with 14 bases between.